The entry that follows covers one T cell receptor (beta chain) sequence. The antigen remains unidentified. This sample was taken from a study of CD8+ T cells in alopecia areata. General study results and limits: Mouse data revealed clearer TCR sharing than patient data did, a gap possibly tied to HLA. Lesional scalp displayed greater clonality than normal scalp, most notably in alopecia totalis/universalis. Alphabeta T cells residing in normal skin are also sequenced in scalp samples.

It was cDNA, reverse transcribed from extracted RNA, that served as the sequencing template. Using immunoSEQ multiplex PCR, the repertoire was profiled, and TCRdb retains in-frame clones only, with some absent. This table holds 150,000 to 200,000 clones, about 60% found once. Sorting from PBMCs produced CD4+ and CD8+ T cells. Sequencing was done on a sample of CD4+ T cells sorted from blood. The clonotype originates from a human donor in good health.

The CDR3 sequence is CASSPETGWQPQHF. In DNA form, the CDR3 reads TGTGCCAGCTCACCTGAGACAGGGTGGCAGCCCCAGCATTTT. This chain links TRBV18 with TRBJ1-5, with 7 bases matching TRBD1. CDR1 is KGHSH and CDR2 is LQKENI in the germline V gene. The CDR3 runs 14 residues. The junction had 6 bases not matched to a gene; V was cut back by 3 bases and J by 7 bases.